This TCR beta chain came from a study of cytomegalovirus exposure and HLA in healthy donors (dated by TCRdb to the late 2010s). A note on the overall study: An earlier analysis of about 530 of the donors reported 250 to 350 Gb of sequence data and 100 million to 120 million unique TCR beta sequences obtained from some 170 million T cells. An early release that covered some 630 HLA-typed donors contained approximately 320 gigabases of sequencing data and around 85 million unique TCR sequences. Of the approximately 400 genotyped donors, 65% to 90% were placed in the genetic ancestry cluster associated with self-reported Caucasian donors. The study was designed to test whether signatures of past pathogen exposure could be identified by cataloging public T cell receptors. Using immunosequencing, the study profiled T cell repertoires from fewer than 700 subjects and related those repertoires to cytomegalovirus serostatus. Besides the first cohort of 666 subjects, a separate validation cohort made up of 120 different subjects was used. The study combined high-throughput TCR immunosequencing, statistical association of individual TCRs with disease status, and machine learning to predict cytomegalovirus infection status. To study patterns of TCR occurrence, a later analysis re-analyzed previously published TCR beta repertoires from around 660 donors and added high-resolution HLA genotyping. In the later analysis, no new phenotypic data were used to find candidate immune exposures; instead, reliance was placed on TCR beta sequences and their occurrence across donors. In an earlier analysis of 587 of the donors, high-throughput TCR beta sequencing was used to judge whether each TCR beta V gene segment behaved as functional or pseudogenic. Donor age, sex, ethnicity and CMV serostatus were collected together with the repertoire data. A later genetic analysis took genome-wide SNP genotypes for about 55% of the 666 donors and used that subset as a discovery cohort. All discovery cohort repertoires had been generated on a single sequencing platform. Both class I and class II loci were covered by HLA typing, at four-digit resolution. The number of typed donors differed by locus: about 620-640 for A, B, C, DRB1 and DQB1; 500 to 550 for DQA1; fewer than 610 for DPA1; and 450 to 480 for DPB1. Roughly five DR-DQ haplotypes were handled as single units for association and clustering, since linkage in the cohort was strong. On average, around 240,000 unique TCR beta nucleotide sequences were sequenced per donor among roughly 430 genotyped donors of the cohort, with roughly a sixth of those sequences being non-productive. General study outcomes and caveats: Presence/absence analyses assumed roughly uniform sequencing depth across donors, an assumption that may not hold. Correlated functional status among segregating V segments might be attributable to linkage disequilibrium, but an unknown experimental factor could not be ruled out. It was suggested by the authors that the approach could potentially be generalized to other disease states and immunological phenotypes. An earlier analysis of 587 of the donors showed that most TCR beta V segments appeared in productive rearrangements either about 87% or about 30% of the time, which broadly matched IMGT annotations. For the cohort, immune exposure information was limited to CMV serostatus. In a later analysis, TCR association rates were found to vary across HLA loci, with the most associated TCRs seen for DRB1 alleles and the fewest for HLA-C alleles. Over 15 rarely observed V segments, including chromosome 9 orphons, were excluded from the earlier analysis of approximately 600 of the donors because counts were too low. Because HLA typing was unavailable for some donors at each locus, only the typed subset was used in association tests. Assigning TCR associations to individual alleles was difficult when HLA alleles, especially DR and DQ, strongly co-occurred. In a later analysis, several top co-occurrence clusters were reported to appear linked to parvovirus B19, influenza, CMV and Epstein-Barr virus. In vitro tests confirmed that three of the cytomegalovirus-associated TCR beta chains recognize cytomegalovirus antigens. In a later analysis, HLA-associated TCR beta chains were found to be more clonally expanded and to have lower generation probabilities than equally common non-associated chains. In the study, 150 to 200 TCR beta chains were listed as associated with cytomegalovirus. A cluster of highly shared sequence variants was judged likely to be a technical artifact of the sequencing pipeline. A further reported finding was that TCR beta sequences accurately predicted the HLA-A and HLA-B alleles for most subjects in the first cohort. V-gene and J-gene trimming of TCR beta chains was associated with a missense DCLRE1C variant in a later genetic analysis, and the association was replicated in an independent cohort. According to a later genetic analysis, donors in an Asian-associated ancestry cluster had fewer N-insertions in productive TCRs than the approximately 650-donor mean. Most TCR sequences were seen in very few donors, while some public TCRs were found in many individuals. A later analysis associated 16,951 TCR beta sequences with specific HLA alleles at a false discovery rate of 0.05. In both the original and validation cohorts, the classifier was reported to diagnose cytomegalovirus status with high specificity and sensitivity. Some IMGT-functional V segments, including TRBV6-2 and TRBV6-3, could not be distinguished by the 87-base-pair reads and were therefore excluded. Most CMV-associated TCR beta chains appeared to be HLA-restricted in a later analysis, and the HLA associations seemed to be driven largely by CMV exposure. This cohort had only TCR beta chains sequenced, and the lack of alpha or paired-chain data limited which features could be detected.

The protocol used for the library was the immunoSEQ multiplex PCR assay. A mixture of 60 forward primers for TCR Vbeta segments and 13 reverse primers for TCR Jbeta segments was used in the multiplex PCR. The CDR3 region of rearranged TCR beta genes was amplified from genomic DNA with a multiplex PCR assay. On the Illumina HiSeq System, the amplified TCR beta libraries were sequenced as 87-base-pair reads. Concerning the study's data processing: Across the 670 or so repertoires, a later analysis counted roughly 77 million unique TCR beta chains, around 10 million of which were shared by at least two donors. To remove PCR and sequencing errors, raw reads were error-corrected and collapsed into unique sequences using a nearest-neighbor algorithm that merged closely related sequences. To assign V, D and J gene segments, CDR3 sequences were aligned to IMGT reference sequences. Each retained sequence needed at least a six-nucleotide match to both a V gene segment and a J gene segment. A rearrangement counted as productive if the CDR3 had no stop codons and remained in frame with V and J, and every other rearrangement counted as non-productive. Following IMGT convention, CDR3 was defined as the stretch from the second conserved V-encoded cysteine to the conserved J-encoded phenylalanine. The earlier analysis of around 640 of the donors excluded sequences that lacked an unambiguous match to a single V gene segment. An earlier analysis of about 590 of the donors classified V segments as functional when productive rearrangements were above 56.7% and as segregating when the standard deviation between donors was above 5%. A statistical classification framework was built for diagnosing cytomegalovirus status from the catalog of TCR beta chain sequences. A later analysis assigned V and J genes by comparing TCR nucleotide sequences with IMGT/GENE-DB human TR gene sequences. A later analysis assigned CDR3 sequences and most-parsimonious VDJ recombination scenarios with the TCRdist pipeline. In a later analysis, each TCR beta chain was defined by its CDR3 amino acid sequence together with its V-gene family, and reads lacking a unique V-gene family were excluded. As a way to deal with suspected cross-contamination and a sequencing artifact, a later analysis dropped over 550 nucleotide sequences that were highly shared and had low generation probability. In a later analysis, a clonal expansion index for each public chain was calculated from normalized within-repertoire ranks of inferred template counts. Generation probabilities in a later analysis came from a VDJ recombination model fitted to out-of-frame rearrangements, and those results were checked against IGoR. A later analysis scored TCR-TCR, TCR-HLA and TCR-CMV co-occurrence with hypergeometric tests, applying a repertoire-size bias correction to TCR pairs. To estimate false discovery rates, a later analysis permuted the HLA or CMV assignments 20 times. In a later analysis, co-occurring TCRs were grouped using DBSCAN, with TCRdist sequence similarity added in when clustering inside HLA-allele-positive subsets. Co-occurrence clustering excluded repertoires with fewer than 30,000 or more than 120,000 public chains, plus five with anomalous nucleotide sharing. TCRdb's version of the immuneACCESS table is confined to in-frame rearrangements and falls short of the full clone set. An unresolved V gene accounts for under half of the shortfall where checked; the remainder is of unknown origin. V, J and clone size are taken as reported in that table, and D and trimming were inferred from the DNA itself. This sample has 150,000 to 180,000 clones in its table, and about 85% of those were observed once. The leading ten clones occupy approximately 2.5% of the sample.

The cohort comprised some 700 healthy bone marrow donors. At the time of sampling, all cohort members were nominally healthy, though unrecorded immune exposures were likely present. The donor was CMV seronegative and belonged to the group of 380 or so seronegative cohort members. A peripheral blood sample was provided by each donor, and peripheral blood mononuclear cells were used for TCR beta sequencing. The Qiagen DNeasy Blood Extraction Kit was used to extract genomic DNA from the blood cell samples. Looking up the germline V gene yields CDR1 MRHNA and CDR2 SNTAGT. Clipping removes 8 bases from V and 7 bases from J, with 12 as the unmatched junction base count. Spanning cysteine to phenylalanine, the CDR3 consists of 15 amino acids. The CDR3 DNA has 45 bases and is translated from base 1. This clone showed up just once. Its antigen target is currently unknown. Nothing much larger sits one base from this clone, and base qualities are not available.

The sequence was obtained from a woman younger than 35 in good health and CMV-seronegative. The sequencing input was PBMCs. The chain is made from TRBV6-4 and TRBJ2-1; TRBD2 lines up with 9 middle nucleotides. For the CDR3, the sequence is CASRKCGLANNEQFF. The DNA sequence is as follows: TGTGCCAGCCGAAAGTGCGGACTAGCGAATAATGAGCAGTTCTTC.